This T cell receptor (beta chain) was sequenced for a study of blood T cell repertoires in COVID-19. Libraries were prepared by immunoSEQ multiplex PCR; TCRdb keeps only in-frame clonotypes and omits some of them. Seen here are hundreds of thousands of clones, 89% observed once, and the top ten hold less than 3.5%. The CDR3 is made up of 23 amino acids. V gene TRBV1 combines with J gene TRBJ2-3; the table's D call of TRBD2 was not tested on the DNA. TRBV1 is annotated as a pseudogene. The sequence derives from a woman aged 50 to 60 who had been exposed to COVID-19. The specimen was PBMCs or T cells enriched from blood (not recorded which). The CDR3 DNA is TGCACCAGCAGCCAAGATCGGGGGCATCCGGGGAGACTAGCGGGGTTTCGCACAGATACGCAGTATTTT. This gives the protein CTSSQDRGHPGRLAGFRTDTQYF.